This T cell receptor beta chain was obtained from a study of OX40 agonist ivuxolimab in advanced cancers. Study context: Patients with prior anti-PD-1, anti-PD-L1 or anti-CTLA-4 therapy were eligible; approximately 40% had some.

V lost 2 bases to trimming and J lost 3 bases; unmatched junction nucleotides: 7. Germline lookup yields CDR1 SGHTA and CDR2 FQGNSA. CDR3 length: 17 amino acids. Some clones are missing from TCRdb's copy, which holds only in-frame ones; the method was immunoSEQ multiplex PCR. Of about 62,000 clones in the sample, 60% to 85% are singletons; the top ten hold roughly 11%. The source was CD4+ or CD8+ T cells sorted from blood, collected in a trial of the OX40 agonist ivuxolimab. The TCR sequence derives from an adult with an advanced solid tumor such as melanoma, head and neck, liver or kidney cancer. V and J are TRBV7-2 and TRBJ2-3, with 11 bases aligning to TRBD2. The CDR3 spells CASSLLAGGTITDTQYF. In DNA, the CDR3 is TGTGCCAGCAGCTTATTAGCGGGGGGGACTATTACAGATACGCAGTATTTT.